This is a list of T cell receptor beta chains from one sample in a study of T cells in Graves' hyperthyroidism and ophthalmopathy. TCRdb ran MiXCR on the multiplex PCR reads and lists one entry per CDR3 protein. Among some 500,000 distinct CDR3 sequences listed, around 15% were seen once. The material sequenced was blood. These TCRs come from a woman in her twenties or thirties with Graves' ophthalmopathy. The CDR3 runs from the conserved cysteine through the conserved F or W. The order of the fields is clone size, V gene, J gene, D gene, CDR3 protein, CDR3 DNA. D genes are given only for firm matches. Size values are once, few and many counts, or a class for expanded clones, and some rows have none.

many	TRBV7-3	TRBJ2-3	.	CASSLTGGLDTQYF	TGTGCCAGCAGCTTAACTGGAGGGTTGGATACGCAGTATTTT
few	TRBV7-8	TRBJ2-1	TRBD1	CASQNRDRVMQFF	TGTGCCAGCCAAAACCGGGACAGGGTGATGCAGTTCTTC
few	TRBV14	TRBJ2-7	TRBD1	CASSLWDRELVQYF	TGTGCCAGCAGCCTATGGGACAGGGAATTAGTGCAGTACTTC
.	TRBV9	TRBJ2-3	TRBD2	CASSATGTSVDTQYF	TGTGCCAGCAGCGCCACCGGGACTAGCGTAGATACGCAGTATTTT
many	TRBV12-3/TRBV12-4	TRBJ2-7	.	CASSFLGYYEQYF	TGTGCCAGCAGTTTTTTAGGCTACTACGAGCAGTACTTC
.	TRBV12-3/TRBV12-4	TRBJ2-4	TRBD2	CASSPGLAEAKNIQYF	TGTGCCAGCAGTCCAGGACTAGCGGAAGCCAAAAACATTCAGTACTTC
few	TRBV30	TRBJ1-3	.	CACHTQGFSGNTIYF	TGTGCCTGTCATACGCAGGGTTTCTCTGGAAACACCATATATTTT
.	TRBV20-1	TRBJ2-7	TRBD2	CSAREGLAGSYEQYF	TGCAGTGCTAGAGAAGGGCTAGCGGGCAGCTACGAGCAGTACTTC
.	TRBV4-3	TRBJ2-7	.	CASSQDLGAGEQYF	TGCGCCAGCAGCCAAGATTTAGGGGCCGGAGAGCAGTACTTC
many	TRBV2	TRBJ2-2	.	CASSETAIWGLFF	TGTGCCAGCAGTGAAACAGCTATATGGGGACTGTTTTTT
many	TRBV3-1	TRBJ2-2	.	CASSQEARSTGELFF	TGTGCCAGCAGCCAAGAGGCCAGAAGCACCGGGGAGCTGTTTTTT
few	TRBV18	TRBJ2-5	.	CASPPPGPLKETQYF	TGTGCCAGCCCACCACCGGGACCACTAAAGGAGACCCAGTACTTC
many	TRBV6-5	TRBJ2-5	TRBD1	CASSYWTGGSQETQYF	TGTGCCAGCAGTTACTGGACAGGGGGTAGCCAAGAGACCCAGTACTTC
.	TRBV5-5	TRBJ2-6	.	CASSIQATGANVLTF	TGTGCCAGCAGCATTCAGGCTACTGGGGCCAACGTCCTGACTTTC
many	TRBV28	TRBJ1-2	.	CASSFPAANYGYTF	TGTGCCAGCAGTTTCCCGGCAGCTAACTATGGCTACACCTTC
many	TRBV28	TRBJ2-7	TRBD2	CASSTAASGPYEQYF	TGTGCCAGCAGTACGGCGGCTAGCGGACCCTACGAGCAGTACTTC
many	TRBV28	TRBJ2-3	TRBD2	CASSFLAGRADTQYF	TGTGCCAGCAGTTTTCTAGCGGGGAGGGCAGATACGCAGTATTTT
many	TRBV9	TRBJ2-6	.	CASSVLAGSGANVLTF	TGTGCCAGCAGCGTCCTCGCTGGATCTGGGGCCAACGTCCTGACTTTC
few	TRBV7-9	TRBJ2-2	.	CASSFSGTGELFF	TGTGCCAGCAGCTTTTCGGGAACCGGGGAGCTGTTTTTT
.	TRBV9	TRBJ2-7	TRBD2	CASSVATGGLYEQYF	TGTGCCAGCAGCGTAGCTACGGGGGGACTCTACGAGCAGTACTTC
many	TRBV28	TRBJ2-1	TRBD2	CASGTSGPYNEQFF	TGTGCCAGCGGGACTAGCGGCCCCTACAATGAGCAGTTCTTC
many	TRBV20-1	TRBJ2-1	TRBD2	CSARAVAGSSYNEQFF	TGCAGTGCTAGAGCAGTAGCGGGCAGCTCCTACAATGAGCAGTTCTTC
many	TRBV20-1	TRBJ2-1	.	CSARDVRRVVGAINYNEQFF	TGCAGTGCTAGAGATGTGAGAAGGGTAGTGGGAGCCATCAACTACAATGAGCAGTTCTTC
.	TRBV20-1	TRBJ2-7	TRBD1	CSALTGITYEQYF	TGCAGTGCTCTGACAGGGATAACCTACGAGCAGTACTTC
few	TRBV9	TRBJ2-5	TRBD1	CASSVSTGKETQYF	TGTGCCAGCAGCGTATCGACAGGGAAAGAGACCCAGTACTTC
many	TRBV2	TRBJ1-5	TRBD1	CASRPGTGLGQPQHF	TGTGCCAGCAGACCCGGGACAGGGCTGGGACAGCCCCAGCATTTT
.	TRBV27	TRBJ2-3	.	CASSFSATDTQYF	TGTGCCAGCAGTTTTTCAGCCACAGATACGCAGTATTTT
.	TRBV7-3	TRBJ2-6	TRBD2	CASSPRGVSGSSGANVLTF	TGTGCCAGCAGTCCCCGGGGTGTTAGCGGGAGTTCTGGGGCCAACGTCCTGACTTTC
many	TRBV30	TRBJ1-1	TRBD1	CAWSHGTGMNTEAFF	TGTGCCTGGAGTCACGGGACAGGAATGAACACTGAAGCTTTCTTT
few	TRBV18	TRBJ2-2	.	CASSPGQRPNTGELFF	TGTGCCAGCTCACCAGGCCAGCGACCAAACACCGGGGAGCTGTTTTTT
many	TRBV28	TRBJ2-7	TRBD1	CASSLLGTGTPYEQYF	TGTGCCAGCAGTTTACTGGGGACAGGGACCCCCTACGAGCAGTACTTC
.	TRBV6-2/TRBV6-3	TRBJ2-2	TRBD1	CASSLTRGHTGELFF	TGTGCCAGCAGTCTAACGAGGGGGCATACCGGGGAGCTGTTTTTT
many	TRBV11-1	TRBJ1-1	.	CASSALLRGAEAFF	TGTGCCAGCAGCGCTCTATTACGGGGGGCTGAAGCTTTCTTT
.	TRBV9	TRBJ2-1	.	CASNTGDSYNEQFF	TGTGCCAGCAACACGGGAGACTCCTACAATGAGCAGTTCTTC
many	TRBV12-3/TRBV12-4	TRBJ2-1	TRBD2	CASSSSSGSYDEQFF	TGTGCCAGCAGTTCCTCGAGCGGGAGTTACGATGAGCAGTTCTTC